These 5 T cell receptor beta chains were sequenced from one sample in a study of T cells after yellow fever vaccination (dated by TCRdb to about 2019). Libraries came from 5' RACE. Sequencing relied on an Illumina NovaSeq 6000. In TCRdb, the public reads were trimmed at Q25 with fastp and aligned with MiXCR, with productive beta chains retained. Identical CDR3 protein sequences are pooled into one entry, listed with their most common genes and DNA. Counted in this sample were 100,000 to 150,000 distinct CDR3 sequences; 13% to 15% of them appeared once. Of the sample, around 46% is held by the ten largest clones. The intended sense of this specimen's treatment or condition label: live attenuated yellow fever vaccine strain. The specimen was CD8+ T cells sorted from PBMCs, collected 5 days after the yellow fever booster vaccination. These receptors all come from a man younger than 35 who received the YFV17D yellow fever vaccine.

This chain links TRBV12-3 or TRBV12-4 with TRBJ2-2; TRBD1 aligns across 7 bases. The CDR3 is 16 amino acids. Trimming at V came to 6 bases and at J to 3 bases, leaving 10 bases not matched to a gene. The CDR3 loop is CASRERTGDYTGELFF. Here the CDR3 DNA reads TGTGCCAGCAGAGAAAGGACAGGCGACTACACCGGGGAGCTGTTTTTT.

The chain recombines TRBV9 with TRBJ2-6; D possibly corresponds to TRBD2 (6 bases). The CDR3 has 20 residues. Germline lookup yields CDR1 SGDLS and CDR2 YYNGEE. The ends were cut back, 0 bases at V and 2 bases at J, with 21 bases in the middle. CDR3 protein: CASSVDVGPGVGAGANVLTF. CDR3 nucleotides: TGTGCCAGCAGCGTAGATGTAGGTCCGGGAGTCGGCGCTGGGGCCAACGTCCTGACTTTC.

This clonotype was counted only a few times. This rearrangement joins TRBV20-1 to TRBJ2-2, with D uncertain. The V gene lost 3 bases and the J gene lost 3 bases, with 5 bases spanning the gap. The CDR3 spans 12 residues. Germline CDR1 reads DFQATT; CDR2 reads SNEGSKA (reference sequence). DNA for the CDR3: TGCAGTGCTAGGGACGACACCGGGGAGCTGTTTTTT. It encodes CSARDDTGELFF.

The chain joins TRBV5-1 to TRBJ1-5, with no clear D. Germline V gene data show CDR1 as SGHRS and CDR2 as YFSETQ. The germline V and J ends were trimmed by 0 bases and 0 bases, with 10 bases remaining between them. This CDR3 is built from 16 residues. The CDR3 region is CASSLEGYDSNQPQHF. The DNA for the CDR3 is TGCGCCAGCAGCTTGGAAGGCTACGATAGCAATCAGCCCCAGCATTTT.

The table lists this clonotype with a few counts. This CDR3 is CAWGHTEAFF. CDR3 in DNA: TGTGCCTGGGGACATACCGAAGCTTTCTTT. The chain joins TRBV30 to TRBJ1-1; possible D gene TRBD1, 5 bases. The germline V gene has CDR1 GTSNPN and CDR2 SVGIG (reference sequence). V was trimmed by 5 bases and J by 8 bases, leaving 9 bases between them. This CDR3 contains 10 residues.